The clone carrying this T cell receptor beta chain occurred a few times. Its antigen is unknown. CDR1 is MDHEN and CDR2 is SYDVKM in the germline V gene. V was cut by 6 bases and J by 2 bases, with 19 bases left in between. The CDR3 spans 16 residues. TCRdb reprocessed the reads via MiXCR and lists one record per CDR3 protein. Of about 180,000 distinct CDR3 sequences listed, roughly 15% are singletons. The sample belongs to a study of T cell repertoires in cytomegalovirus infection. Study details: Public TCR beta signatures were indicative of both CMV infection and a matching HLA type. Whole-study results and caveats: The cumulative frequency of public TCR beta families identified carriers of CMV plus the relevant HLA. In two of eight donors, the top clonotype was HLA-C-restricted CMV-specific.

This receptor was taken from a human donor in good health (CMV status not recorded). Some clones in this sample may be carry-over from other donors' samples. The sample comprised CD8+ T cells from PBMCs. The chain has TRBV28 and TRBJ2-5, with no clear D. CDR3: CASSRQTTNFQETQYF. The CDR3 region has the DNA TGTGCCAGCAGCCGTCAGACCACAAACTTTCAAGAGACCCAGTACTTC. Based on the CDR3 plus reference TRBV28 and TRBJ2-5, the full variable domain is DVKVTQSSRYLVKRTGEKVFLECVQDMDHENMFWYRQDPGLGLRLIYFSYDVKMKEKGDIPEGYSVSREKKERFSLILESASTNQTSMYLCASSRQTTNFQETQYFGPGTRLLVL.